This T cell receptor (beta chain) was captured in a study of tumor-infiltrating lymphocytes in primary liver carcinoma. The wider study: Men as well as women, aged 30 to 69 years, made up the patients. Sample yields, roughly 3.5 to 7.13 million productive TCRbeta reads, were similar across the tissue types.

CDR1 is SGHVS, CDR2 FQNEAQ, per germline. The CDR3 is made up of 15 amino acids. Regarding this clonotype: The antigen is undetermined. At one end the junction does not follow the germline gene, possibly because of a read error.

Without any cell sorting, roughly 20-33 mg of bulk tissue yielded co-extracted RNA and DNA. The cohort consisted of patients whose primary liver carcinoma was surgically resected. Study-level results: Tumor region pairs overlapped more than did tumor-adjacent and tumor-blood pairs.

Priming with a constant-region primer yielded TCR beta cDNA from roughly 0.45 ug total RNA. Three nested multiplex PCR rounds, a slightly modified ARM-PCR method, built the TCR beta libraries. TRBV1-TRBV30 forward primers and a C-beta reverse primer were used in the first two PCR rounds, which each ran for about 9 cycles. TCRdb called the multiplex PCR reads again in MiXCR, with one record for every CDR3 protein. The repertoire has roughly 53,000 distinct CDR3 sequences, about 80% of them found once; the top ten carry about 25%. The gene calls are TRBV7-8 and TRBJ2-1; possible D gene TRBD1, 6 bases. The specimen sequenced was liver tumor tissue from sampling region 2. Subset: tumor region T2, inferior pole. The origin of this receptor is a man aged 35-49 years with primary liver carcinoma and hepatitis B virus infection. The CDR3 reads CGSRQASGSYNELFF. The CDR3 region has the DNA TGTGGCAGCAGACAGGCAAGCGGTTCCTACAATGAGCTGTTCTTC.